One and the same sample provided the 15 T cell receptor beta chains below, sequenced in a study of T cell responses to AZD1222 COVID-19 vaccine. Produced via immunoSEQ multiplex PCR; TCRdb's table is partial and in-frame only. The sample carries around 150,000 clones, around 92% recorded once. Here the sequenced sample was peripheral blood, taken on day 0 of AZD1222 vaccination. Receptors were obtained from an adult in good health.

This clone was seen just once. The chain employs TRBV2 and TRBJ1-3; the D gene is possibly TRBD1 (5 bases). The V gene's germline CDR1 is SNHLY and CDR2 FYNNEI. Between the trimmed V and J ends, which lost 3 bases and 3 bases, there was a span of 12 bases. The CDR3 spans 15 residues. CDR3 nucleotide sequence: TGTGCCAGCAGTGAGACGAGGGGAGTTGGAAACACCATATATTTT. Its translation is CASSETRGVGNTIYF.

This chain joins TRBV27 and TRBJ2-7; D may correspond to TRBD1 or TRBD2 (8 bases each). V was shortened by 8 bases and J by 1 base, with 24 bases between the two germline ends. CDR1 is MNHEY and CDR2 is SMNVEV in the germline V gene (reference sequence). CDR3 length: 17 amino acids. CDR3 amino acids: CASALRGPGGGSYEQYF. The CDR3 DNA reads as TGTGCCAGCGCCCTCAGGGGGCCGGGAGGGGGATCCTACGAGCAGTACTTC.

This chain uses TRBV19 with TRBJ1-2; maybe TRBD1 (5 bases). Germline-derived CDR1 and CDR2 are LNHDA and SQIVND (reference sequence). The CDR3 spans 13 residues. Deletions cut 7 bases from V and 8 bases from J, with 17 bases between. The CDR3 DNA reads as TGTGCCAGTAATTTAGGAACGGGGGTCGGCTACACCTTC. Its translation: CASNLGTGVGYTF. The entire variable domain, with the rest obtained from reference TRBV19 and TRBJ1-2, is as follows: DGGITQSPKYLFRKEGQNVTLSCEQNLNHDAMYWYRQDPGQGLRLIYYSQIVNDFQKGDIAEGYSVSREKKESFPLTVTSAQKNPTAFYLCASNLGTGVGYTFGSGTRLTVV.

This clone was seen just once. The rearrangement uses TRBV7-9 and TRBJ2-5; D unresolved. The CDR3 length is 16 residues. Per the germline V gene, CDR1 is SEHNR and CDR2 is FQNEAQ (reference sequence). The V gene lost 1 base and the J gene lost 2 bases, with 14 bases spanning the gap. The CDR3 DNA is TGTGCCAGCAGCTTAGACAGATCCAGTTTTCAAGAGACCCAGTACTTC. It is translated as CASSLDRSSFQETQYF. The variable domain in full, completed from reference TRBV7-9 and TRBJ2-5, reads DTGVSQNPRHKITKRGQNVTFRCDPISEHNRLYWYRQTLGQGPEFLTYFQNEAQLEKSRLLSDRFSAERPKGSFSTLEIQRTEQGDSAMYLCASSLDRSSFQETQYFGPGTRLLVL.

J is TRBJ2-7 and V is TRBV5-1; D is undetermined. Per germline, CDR1 SGHRS and CDR2 YFSETQ. V lost 0 bases and J 5 bases, leaving 12 bases between the germline ends. The CDR3 spans 14 residues. The CDR3 DNA reads TGCGCCAGCAGCTTGGATTTGGTTTGGGACGAGCAGTACTTC. Amino acids: CASSLDLVWDEQYF. Together with reference TRBV5-1 and TRBJ2-7, the CDR3 gives the full variable domain: KAGVTQTPRYLIKTRGQQVTLSCSPISGHRSVSWYQQTPGQGLQFLFEYFSETQRNKGNFPGRFSGRQFSNSRSEMNVSTLELGDSALYLCASSLDLVWDEQYFGPGTRLTVT.

This clone was observed once. This chain connects TRBV25-1 to TRBJ2-5, with D maybe TRBD1 (5 bases). There are 16 residues in the CDR3. Germline V gene lookup returns CDR1 MGHDK and CDR2 SYGVNS. Trimming pared 7 bases from V and 5 bases from J, leaving 23 bases between. As DNA, the CDR3 is TGTGCCAGCACCCGACCCACCAGGGATGGTTGGGAGACCCAGTACTTC. Translating gives CASTRPTRDGWETQYF.

The count of this clone is one. The chain joins TRBV6-5 to TRBJ2-7; 8 positions agree with TRBD2. Germline V gene sequence: CDR1 MNHEY, CDR2 SVGAGI. The CDR3 totals 12 residues. J lost 7 bases, V lost 6 bases, and 5 bases had no gene match. The CDR3 nucleotides are TGTGCCAGCAGACTAGCGGTTGGGGAGCAGTACTTC. This gives the protein CASRLAVGEQYF.

This clone was seen just once. This rearrangement joins TRBV10-1 to TRBJ1-5, with D maybe TRBD1 (5 bases). CDR1 and CDR2 from the germline V gene are WNHNN and SYGVQD (reference sequence). The CDR3 has 15 amino acids. V lost 7 bases and J 0 bases, leaving 13 bases between the germline ends. CDR3 residues: CASTGGADSNQPQHF. In DNA, the CDR3 is TGCGCCAGCACCGGAGGGGCTGATAGCAATCAGCCCCAGCATTTT.

This sequence joins TRBV25-1 and TRBJ1-2; 7 nucleotides agree with TRBD1. Germline values: CDR1 MGHDK, CDR2 SYGVNS. CDR3 length: 15 amino acids. J lost 5 bases, V lost 5 bases, and 11 bases had no gene match. The CDR3 region is CASSLNRGGFYGYTF. CDR3 coding DNA: TGTGCCAGCAGTCTCAACAGGGGCGGGTTTTATGGCTACACCTTC.

The chain joins TRBV5-1 to TRBJ2-7, with 10 positions matching TRBD1. Germline trimming cut 3 bases from V and 6 bases from J; bases unmatched to any gene: 3. Looked up from germline, CDR1 is SGHRS and CDR2 is YFSETQ. This CDR3 region has 13 residues. The CDR3: CASSSGQGGEQYF. Here the CDR3 DNA reads TGCGCCAGCAGCTCCGGACAGGGGGGCGAGCAGTACTTC.

The V and J genes are TRBV5-5 and TRBJ2-2; perhaps TRBD2 as D (5 bases). Germline CDR1 reads SGHKS; CDR2 reads YYEKEE (reference sequence). Trimming left V 7 bases short and J 4 bases short, with 11 bases between. The CDR3 consists of 13 residues. The CDR3 here is CASSGLTTGELFF. DNA for the CDR3: TGTGCCAGCTCAGGACTCACCACCGGGGAGCTGTTTTTT.

The chain links TRBV6-2 or TRBV6-3 to TRBJ1-2, with D perhaps matching TRBD1 (5 bases). V lost 1 base to trimming and J lost 7 bases, with 13 bases between them. Germline CDR1 MNHEY, CDR2 SVGEGT. CDR3 size: 14 residues. The chain's CDR3 is CASSYWQGGGGYTF. The CDR3 coding sequence is TGTGCCAGCAGTTACTGGCAGGGAGGTGGTGGCTACACCTTC.

The gene calls are TRBV9 and TRBJ1-4; 8 positions match TRBD1. Germline loops: CDR1 SGDLS, CDR2 YYNGEE. J was trimmed by 5 bases and V by 4 bases; bases with no gene match: 10. This CDR3 comprises 16 residues. The CDR3 reads CASSSDTGGRNEKLFF. The CDR3 DNA is TGTGCCAGCAGCTCCGATACAGGGGGGCGAAATGAAAAACTGTTTTTT.

The gene calls are TRBV7-9 and TRBJ1-6; D is uncertain. The V gene lost 5 bases and the J gene lost 8 bases, with 19 bases spanning the gap. Germline V gene lookup returns CDR1 SEHNR and CDR2 FQNEAQ (reference sequence). The CDR3 length is 16 residues. CDR3: CASSANSYPGDSPLHF. Here the CDR3 DNA reads TGTGCCAGCAGCGCCAACAGTTACCCTGGTGATTCACCCCTCCACTTT.

The CDR3 bases are TGCAGTGCTAGTCTGTGGGAAGGCACTGAAGCTTTCTTT. Translated, it gives CSASLWEGTEAFF. This sequence joins TRBV20-1 and TRBJ1-1; D unresolved. The CDR3 loop spans 13 amino acids. The V gene lost 3 bases and the J gene lost 4 bases, with 12 bases spanning the gap. In germline, CDR1 is DFQATT, CDR2 SNEGSKA (reference sequence).